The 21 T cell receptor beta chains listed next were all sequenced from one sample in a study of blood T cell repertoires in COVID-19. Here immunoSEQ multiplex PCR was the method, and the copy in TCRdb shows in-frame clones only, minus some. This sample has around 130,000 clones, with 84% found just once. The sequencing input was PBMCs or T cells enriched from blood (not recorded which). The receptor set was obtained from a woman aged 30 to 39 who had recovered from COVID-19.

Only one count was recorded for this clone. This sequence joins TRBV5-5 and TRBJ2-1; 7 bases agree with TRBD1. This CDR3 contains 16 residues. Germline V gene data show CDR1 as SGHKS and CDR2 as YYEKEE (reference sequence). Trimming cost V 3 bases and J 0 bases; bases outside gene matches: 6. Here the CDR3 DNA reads TGTGCCAGCAGCTCAACAGGGGCGAGCTCCTACAATGAGCAGTTCTTC. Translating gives CASSSTGASSYNEQFF.

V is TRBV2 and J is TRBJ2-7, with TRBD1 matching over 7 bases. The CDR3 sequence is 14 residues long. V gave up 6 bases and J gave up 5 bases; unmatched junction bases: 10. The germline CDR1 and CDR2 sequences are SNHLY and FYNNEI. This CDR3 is CASSTGDLRDEQYF. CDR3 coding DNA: TGTGCCAGCAGCACAGGGGATTTGCGCGACGAGCAGTACTTC.

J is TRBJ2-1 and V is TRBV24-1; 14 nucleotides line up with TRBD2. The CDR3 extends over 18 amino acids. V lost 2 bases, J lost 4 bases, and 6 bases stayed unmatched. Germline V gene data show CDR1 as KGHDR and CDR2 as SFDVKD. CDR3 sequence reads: CATSDSGTSGSRYNEQFF. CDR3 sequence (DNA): TGTGCCACCAGTGATTCCGGGACTAGCGGGAGTAGGTACAATGAGCAGTTCTTC.

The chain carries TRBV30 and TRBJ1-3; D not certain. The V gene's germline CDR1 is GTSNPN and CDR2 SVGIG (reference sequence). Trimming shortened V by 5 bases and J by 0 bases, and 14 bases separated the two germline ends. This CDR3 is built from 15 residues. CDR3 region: CAWAPLGVSGNTIYF. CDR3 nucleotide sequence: TGTGCCTGGGCTCCTCTGGGCGTCTCTGGAAACACCATATATTTT.

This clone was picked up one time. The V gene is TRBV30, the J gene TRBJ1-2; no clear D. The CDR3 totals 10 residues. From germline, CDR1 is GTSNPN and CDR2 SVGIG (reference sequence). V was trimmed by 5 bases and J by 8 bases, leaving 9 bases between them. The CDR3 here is CAWFSRGYTF. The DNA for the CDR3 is TGTGCCTGGTTCTCTAGGGGCTACACCTTC.

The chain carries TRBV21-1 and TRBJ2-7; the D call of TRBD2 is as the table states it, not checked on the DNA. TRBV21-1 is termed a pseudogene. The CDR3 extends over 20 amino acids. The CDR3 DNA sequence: TGTGCCAGCAGCAAAAGGGTCCAGCGGGAGAGAGTAGCCCCCGATTACGAGCAGTACTTC. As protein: CASSKRVQRERVAPDYEQYF.

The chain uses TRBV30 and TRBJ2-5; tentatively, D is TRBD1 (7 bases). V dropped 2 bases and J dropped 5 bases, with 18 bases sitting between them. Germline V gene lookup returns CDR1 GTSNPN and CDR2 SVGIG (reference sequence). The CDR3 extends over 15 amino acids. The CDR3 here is CAWSKGGGAGETQYF. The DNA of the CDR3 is TGTGCCTGGAGTAAAGGAGGGGGCGCCGGGGAGACCCAGTACTTC.

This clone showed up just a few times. Here the CDR3 DNA reads TGCGCCAGCAGGCGGACAGGGGACACTGAAGCTTTCTTT. It specifies CASRRTGDTEAFF. The chain employs TRBV4-1 and TRBJ1-1, with TRBD1 matching 9 bases. The CDR3 length is 13 residues. J was trimmed by 3 bases and V by 6 bases; bases with no gene match: 2. Germline V gives CDR1 MGHRA, CDR2 YSYEKL.

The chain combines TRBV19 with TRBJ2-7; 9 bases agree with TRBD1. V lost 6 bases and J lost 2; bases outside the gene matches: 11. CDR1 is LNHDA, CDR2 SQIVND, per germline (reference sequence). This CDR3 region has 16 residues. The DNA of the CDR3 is TGTGCCAGTAGCCCACAACTCCGGGACAGGGCCTACGAGCAGTACTTC. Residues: CASSPQLRDRAYEQYF.

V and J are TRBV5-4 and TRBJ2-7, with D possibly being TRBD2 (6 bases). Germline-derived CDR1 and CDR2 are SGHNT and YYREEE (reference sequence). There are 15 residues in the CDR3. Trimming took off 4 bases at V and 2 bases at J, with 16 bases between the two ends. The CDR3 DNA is TGTGCCAGCAGCCCGGGACTTCCTCCCACCTACGAGCAGTACTTC. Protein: CASSPGLPPTYEQYF.

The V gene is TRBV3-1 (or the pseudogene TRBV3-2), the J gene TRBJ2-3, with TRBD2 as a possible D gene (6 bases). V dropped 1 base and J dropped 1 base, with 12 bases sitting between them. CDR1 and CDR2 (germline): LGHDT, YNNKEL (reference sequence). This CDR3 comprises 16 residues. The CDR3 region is CASSQGVAAGTDTQYF. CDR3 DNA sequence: TGTGCCAGCAGCCAAGGGGTAGCGGCGGGCACAGATACGCAGTATTTT.

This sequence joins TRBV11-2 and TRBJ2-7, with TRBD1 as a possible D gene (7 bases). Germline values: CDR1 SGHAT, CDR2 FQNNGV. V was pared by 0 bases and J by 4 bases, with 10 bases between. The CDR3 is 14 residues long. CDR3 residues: CASSLDRGVYEQYF. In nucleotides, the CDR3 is TGTGCCAGCAGCTTAGACAGGGGGGTATACGAGCAGTACTTC. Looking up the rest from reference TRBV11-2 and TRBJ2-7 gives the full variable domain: EAGVAQSPRYKIIEKRQSVAFWCNPISGHATLYWYQQILGQGPKLLIQFQNNGVVDDSQLPKDRFSAERLKGVDSTLKIQPAKLEDSAVYLCASSLDRGVYEQYFGPGTRLTVT.

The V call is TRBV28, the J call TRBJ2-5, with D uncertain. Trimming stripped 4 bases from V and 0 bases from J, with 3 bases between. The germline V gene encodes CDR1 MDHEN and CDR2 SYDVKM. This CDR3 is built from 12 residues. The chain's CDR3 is CASSYNQETQYF. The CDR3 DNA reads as TGTGCCAGCAGTTATAACCAAGAGACCCAGTACTTC.

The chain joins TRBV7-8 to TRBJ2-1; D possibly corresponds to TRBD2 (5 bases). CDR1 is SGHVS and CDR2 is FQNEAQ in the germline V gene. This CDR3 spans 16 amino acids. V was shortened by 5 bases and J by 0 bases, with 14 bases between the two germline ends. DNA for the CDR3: TGTGCCAGCAGCCTGTTGAGGGCGAGCTCCTACAATGAGCAGTTCTTC. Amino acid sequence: CASSLLRASSYNEQFF.

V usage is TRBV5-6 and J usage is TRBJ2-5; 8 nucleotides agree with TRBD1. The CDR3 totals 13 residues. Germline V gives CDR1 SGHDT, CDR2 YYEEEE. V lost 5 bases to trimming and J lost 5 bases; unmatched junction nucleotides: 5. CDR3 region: CASSQDRAETQYF. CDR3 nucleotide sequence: TGTGCCAGCAGTCAGGACAGGGCGGAGACCCAGTACTTC.

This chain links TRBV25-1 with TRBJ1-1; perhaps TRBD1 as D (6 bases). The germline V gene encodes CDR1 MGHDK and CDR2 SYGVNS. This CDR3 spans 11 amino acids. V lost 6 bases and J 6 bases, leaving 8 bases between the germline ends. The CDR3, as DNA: TGTGCCAGCAGGTCAGGGGCTGAAGCTTTCTTT. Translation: CASRSGAEAFF.

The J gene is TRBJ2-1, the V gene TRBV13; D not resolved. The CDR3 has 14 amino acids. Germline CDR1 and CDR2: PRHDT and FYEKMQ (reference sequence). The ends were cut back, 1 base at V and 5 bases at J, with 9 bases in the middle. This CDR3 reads CASSLVTGHNEQFF. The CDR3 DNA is TGTGCCAGCAGCTTAGTTACTGGGCACAATGAGCAGTTCTTC. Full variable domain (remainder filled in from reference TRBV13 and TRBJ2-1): AAGVIQSPRHLIKEKRETATLKCYPIPRHDTVYWYQQGPGQDPQFLISFYEKMQSDKGSIPDRFSAQQFSDYHSELNMSSLELGDSALYFCASSLVTGHNEQFFGPGTRLTVL.

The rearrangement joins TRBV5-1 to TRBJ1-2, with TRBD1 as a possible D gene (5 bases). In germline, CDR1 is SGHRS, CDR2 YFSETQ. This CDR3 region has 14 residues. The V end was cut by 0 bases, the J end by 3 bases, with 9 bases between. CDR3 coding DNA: TGCGCCAGCAGCTTGGCCTTAGGGGACTATGGCTACACCTTC. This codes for CASSLALGDYGYTF.

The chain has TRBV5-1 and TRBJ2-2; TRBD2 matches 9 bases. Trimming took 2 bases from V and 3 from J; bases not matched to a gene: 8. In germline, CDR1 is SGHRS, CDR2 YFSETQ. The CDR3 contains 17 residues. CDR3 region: CASSFYSGSMDTGELFF. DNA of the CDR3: TGCGCCAGCAGCTTTTATAGCGGGAGTATGGACACCGGGGAGCTGTTTTTT.

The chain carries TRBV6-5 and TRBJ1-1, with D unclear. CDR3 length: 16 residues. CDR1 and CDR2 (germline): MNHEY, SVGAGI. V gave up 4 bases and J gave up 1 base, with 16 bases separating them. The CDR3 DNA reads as TGTGCCAGCAGTTCCCTCCGCGGGCGCTCGAACACTGAAGCTTTCTTT. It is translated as CASSSLRGRSNTEAFF.

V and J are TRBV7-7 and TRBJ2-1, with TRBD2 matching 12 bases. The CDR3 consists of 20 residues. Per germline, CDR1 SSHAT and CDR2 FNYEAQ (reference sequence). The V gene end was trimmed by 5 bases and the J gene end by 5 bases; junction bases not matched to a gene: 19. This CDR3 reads CASSLPPRLAGGPRHNEQFF. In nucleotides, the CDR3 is TGTGCCAGCAGCCTCCCCCCCCGGCTAGCGGGAGGGCCGAGGCACAATGAGCAGTTCTTC.